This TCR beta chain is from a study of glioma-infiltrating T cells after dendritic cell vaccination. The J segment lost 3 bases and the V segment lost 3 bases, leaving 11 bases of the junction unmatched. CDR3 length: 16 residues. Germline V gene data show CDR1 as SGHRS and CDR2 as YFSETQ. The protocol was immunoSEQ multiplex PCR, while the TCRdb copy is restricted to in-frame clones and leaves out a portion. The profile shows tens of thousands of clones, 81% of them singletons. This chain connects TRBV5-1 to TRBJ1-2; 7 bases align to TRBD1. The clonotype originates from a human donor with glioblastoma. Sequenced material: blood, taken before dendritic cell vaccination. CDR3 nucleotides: TGCGCCAGCAGCTCCGTCGAAGGGGGCAACGACTATGGCTACACCTTC. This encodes CASSSVEGGNDYGYTF.